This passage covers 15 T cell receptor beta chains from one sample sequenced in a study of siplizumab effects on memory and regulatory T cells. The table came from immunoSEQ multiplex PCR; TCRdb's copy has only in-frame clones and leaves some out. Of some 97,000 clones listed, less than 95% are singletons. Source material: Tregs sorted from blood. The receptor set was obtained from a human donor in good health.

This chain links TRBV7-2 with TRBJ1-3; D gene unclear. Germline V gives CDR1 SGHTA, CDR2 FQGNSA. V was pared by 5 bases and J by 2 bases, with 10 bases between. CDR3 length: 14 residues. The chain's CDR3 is CASSPTQTGNTIYF. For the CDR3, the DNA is TGTGCCAGCAGCCCGACGCAAACTGGAAACACCATATATTTT.

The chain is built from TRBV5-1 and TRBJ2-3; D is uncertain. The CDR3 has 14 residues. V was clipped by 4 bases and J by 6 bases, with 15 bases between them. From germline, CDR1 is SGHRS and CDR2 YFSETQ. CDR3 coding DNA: TGCGCCAGCAGCCCAAAGTTGGCAGTCGATACGCAGTATTTT. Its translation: CASSPKLAVDTQYF.

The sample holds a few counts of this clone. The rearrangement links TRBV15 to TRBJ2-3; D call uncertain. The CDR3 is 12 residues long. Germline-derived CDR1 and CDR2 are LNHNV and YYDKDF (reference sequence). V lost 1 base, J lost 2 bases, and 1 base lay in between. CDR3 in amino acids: CATSRVTDTQYF. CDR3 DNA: TGTGCCACCAGCAGAGTCACAGATACGCAGTATTTT.

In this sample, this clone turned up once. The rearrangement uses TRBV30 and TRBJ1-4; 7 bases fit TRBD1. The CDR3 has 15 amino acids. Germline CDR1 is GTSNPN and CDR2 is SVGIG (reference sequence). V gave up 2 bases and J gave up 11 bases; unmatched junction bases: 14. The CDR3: CAWSRGDSEVKKLFF. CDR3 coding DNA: TGTGCCTGGAGTAGAGGGGACAGCGAAGTAAAGAAACTGTTTTTT.

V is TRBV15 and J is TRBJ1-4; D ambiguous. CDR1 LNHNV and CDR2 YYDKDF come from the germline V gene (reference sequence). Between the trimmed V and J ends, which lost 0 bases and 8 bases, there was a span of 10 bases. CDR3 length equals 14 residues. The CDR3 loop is CATSRDRGREKLFF. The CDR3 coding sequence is TGTGCCACCAGCAGAGATCGTGGCCGGGAAAAACTGTTTTTT.

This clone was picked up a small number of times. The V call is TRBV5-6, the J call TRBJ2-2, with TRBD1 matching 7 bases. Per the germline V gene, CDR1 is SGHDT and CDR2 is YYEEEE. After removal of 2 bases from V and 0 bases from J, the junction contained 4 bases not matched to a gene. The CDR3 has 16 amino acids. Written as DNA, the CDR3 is TGTGCCAGCAGCTTTTGGGGGACAGCGAACACCGGGGAGCTGTTTTTT. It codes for CASSFWGTANTGELFF. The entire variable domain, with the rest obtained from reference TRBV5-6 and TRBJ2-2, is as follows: DAGVTQSPTHLIKTRGQQVTLRCSPKSGHDTVSWYQQALGQGPQFIFQYYEEEERQRGNFPDRFSGHQFPNYSSELNVNALLLGDSALYLCASSFWGTANTGELFFGEGSRLTVL.

CDR3 region: CASSEDRPYTQYF. CDR3 bases: TGTGCCAGCAGTGAGGACAGGCCTTATACGCAGTATTTT. The chain uses TRBV6-5 and TRBJ2-3; 7 bases are a match to TRBD1. The V gene end was trimmed by 5 bases and the J gene end by 7 bases; junction bases not matched to a gene: 6. The CDR3 has 13 amino acids. From germline, CDR1 is MNHEY and CDR2 SVGAGI.

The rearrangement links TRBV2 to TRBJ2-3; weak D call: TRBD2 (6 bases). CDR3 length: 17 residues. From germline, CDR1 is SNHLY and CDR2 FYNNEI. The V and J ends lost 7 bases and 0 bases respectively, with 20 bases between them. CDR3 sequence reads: CASNRDGGTLSTDTQYF. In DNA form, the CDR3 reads TGTGCCAGCAACCGGGACGGGGGAACCCTTAGCACAGATACGCAGTATTTT.

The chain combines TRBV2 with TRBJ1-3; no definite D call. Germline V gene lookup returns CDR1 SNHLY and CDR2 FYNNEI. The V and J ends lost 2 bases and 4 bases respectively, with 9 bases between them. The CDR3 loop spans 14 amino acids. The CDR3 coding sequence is TGTGCCAGCAGTGAATTTAGGCTAGGAAACACCATATATTTT. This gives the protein CASSEFRLGNTIYF.

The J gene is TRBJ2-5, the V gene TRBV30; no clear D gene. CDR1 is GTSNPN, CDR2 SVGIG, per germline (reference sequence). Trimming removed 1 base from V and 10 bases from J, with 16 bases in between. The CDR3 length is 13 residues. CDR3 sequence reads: CAWSDLGLWIQYF. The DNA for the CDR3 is TGTGCCTGGAGTGATCTCGGCCTCTGGATCCAGTACTTC. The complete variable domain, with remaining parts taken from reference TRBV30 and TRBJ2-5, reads SQTIHQWPATLVQPVGSPLSLECTVEGTSNPNLYWYRQAAGRGLQLLFYSVGIGQISSEVPQNLSASRPQDRQFILSSKKLLLSDSGFYLCAWSDLGLWIQYFGPGTRLLVL.

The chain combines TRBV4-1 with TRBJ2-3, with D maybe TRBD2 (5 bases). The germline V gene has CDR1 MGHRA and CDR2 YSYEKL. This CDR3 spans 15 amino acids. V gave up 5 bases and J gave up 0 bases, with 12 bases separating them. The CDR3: CASSVRGQSTDTQYF. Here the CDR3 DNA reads TGCGCCAGCAGCGTTCGAGGGCAGAGCACAGATACGCAGTATTTT.

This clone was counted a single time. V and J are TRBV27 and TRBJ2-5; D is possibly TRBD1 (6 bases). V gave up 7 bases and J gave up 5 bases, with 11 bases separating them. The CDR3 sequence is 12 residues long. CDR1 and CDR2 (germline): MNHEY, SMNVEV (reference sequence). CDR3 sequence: CASMGAGETQYF. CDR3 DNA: TGTGCCAGCATGGGGGCTGGGGAGACCCAGTACTTC.

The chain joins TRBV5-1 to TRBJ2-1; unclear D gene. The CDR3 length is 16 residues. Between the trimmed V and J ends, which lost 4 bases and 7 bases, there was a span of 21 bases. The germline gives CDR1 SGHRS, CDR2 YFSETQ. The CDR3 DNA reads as TGCGCCAGCAGCCTCTTAGGACCCACTCAAGGAAATGAGCAGTTCTTC. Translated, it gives CASSLLGPTQGNEQFF.

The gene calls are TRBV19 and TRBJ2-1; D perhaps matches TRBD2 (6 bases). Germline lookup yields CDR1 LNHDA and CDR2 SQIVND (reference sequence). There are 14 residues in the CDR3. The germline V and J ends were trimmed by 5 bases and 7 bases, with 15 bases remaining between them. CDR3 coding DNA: TGTGCCAGTAGTTTTATAGGGGCGGGGAATGAGCAGTTCTTC. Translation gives CASSFIGAGNEQFF.

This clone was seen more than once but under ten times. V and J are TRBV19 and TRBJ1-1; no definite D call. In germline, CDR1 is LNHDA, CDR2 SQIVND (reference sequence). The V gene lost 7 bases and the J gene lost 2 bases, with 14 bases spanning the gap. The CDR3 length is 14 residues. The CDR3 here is CASTRGYSNTEAFF. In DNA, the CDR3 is TGTGCCAGTACCCGAGGATATTCTAACACTGAAGCTTTCTTT.